The T cell receptor (beta chain) described here comes from a study of cytomegalovirus exposure and HLA in healthy donors (TCRdb year 2017). About the investigation overall: According to an earlier analysis of around 600 of the donors, some 170 million T cells yielded 117 million unique TCR beta sequences and approximately 300 Gb of sequence data. Approximately 300 gigabases of sequencing data and around 88 million unique TCR sequences made up an early release that covered several hundred HLA-typed donors. The genetic ancestry cluster associated with self-reported Caucasian donors included over 80% of the roughly 400 genotyped donors. The study was designed to test whether signatures of past pathogen exposure could be identified by cataloging public T cell receptors. The T cell repertoires of about 700 subjects were profiled by immunosequencing and related to cytomegalovirus serostatus. In addition to the first cohort of 666 subjects, a separate validation cohort of approximately 130 different subjects was used. To predict cytomegalovirus infection status, the study combined high-throughput TCR immunosequencing, statistical association of individual TCRs with disease status, and machine learning. A later analysis re-examined previously published TCR beta repertoires from about 670 donors and added high-resolution HLA genotyping to investigate patterns of TCR occurrence. The later analysis used no new phenotypic data to find candidate immune exposures, relying instead on TCR beta sequences and their occurrence across donors. An earlier analysis of some 600 of the donors applied high-throughput TCR beta sequencing to assess whether each TCR beta V gene segment acted as functional or pseudogenic. Donor age, sex, ethnicity and CMV serostatus were collected together with the repertoire data. Genome-wide SNP genotypes for about 60% of the roughly 670 donors were used in a later genetic analysis, which treated that subset as a discovery cohort. Every repertoire in the discovery cohort had been generated on one and the same sequencing platform. Class I and class II HLA loci were covered by the typing at four-digit resolution. The number of donors typed differed by locus, with roughly 620-630 for A, B, C, DRB1 and DQB1, roughly 520 for DQA1, under 610 for DPA1, and some 440 for DPB1. Four to six DR-DQ haplotypes were handled as single units for association and clustering, since linkage in the cohort was strong. On average, roughly 250,000 unique TCR beta nucleotide sequences were sequenced per donor among roughly 430 genotyped donors of the cohort, with about 17% of those sequences being non-productive. What the work shows at the level of the full study, not this receptor alone: Correlated functional status among segregating V segments might reflect linkage disequilibrium, but an unknown experimental factor could not be ruled out. Most CMV-associated TCR beta chains appeared to be HLA-restricted in a later analysis, and the HLA associations seemed to be driven largely by CMV exposure. At a false discovery rate of 0.05, a later analysis linked 16,951 TCR beta sequences to specific HLA alleles. Broadly in line with IMGT annotations, most TCR beta V segments showed up in productive rearrangements about 87% or about 30% of the time in an earlier analysis of approximately 640 of the donors. Because some donors lacked HLA typing at each locus, the association tests relied only on the typed subset. In vitro tests confirmed that three of the cytomegalovirus-associated TCR beta chains recognize cytomegalovirus antigens. A cluster of highly shared sequence variants was judged likely to represent a technical artifact of the sequencing pipeline. In a later genetic analysis, fewer N-insertions in productive TCRs were reported among donors in an Asian-associated ancestry cluster than the 666-donor mean. The classifier was reported to diagnose cytomegalovirus status with high specificity and sensitivity in both the original and validation cohorts. Because counts were too low, seventeen rarely observed V segments, including chromosome 9 orphons, were excluded from the earlier analysis of about 500 of the donors. In a later analysis, the rate of TCR association differed among HLA loci, with DRB1 alleles having the most associated TCRs and HLA-C alleles having the fewest. A later analysis found that HLA-associated TCR beta chains were more clonally expanded and had lower generation probabilities than equally common non-associated chains. When HLA alleles, especially DR and DQ, strongly co-occurred, TCR associations were difficult to assign to individual alleles. The authors suggested that the approach could potentially be extended to other disease states and immunological phenotypes. Sequencing depth was assumed to be roughly uniform across donors in the presence/absence analyses, though that assumption may not hold. A further reported finding was that TCR beta sequences accurately predicted the HLA-A and HLA-B alleles for most subjects in the first cohort. For the cohort, immune exposure information was limited to CMV serostatus. An association between a missense DCLRE1C variant and V-gene and J-gene trimming of TCR beta chains was found in a later genetic analysis and replicated in an independent cohort. Because the 87-base-pair reads could not distinguish some IMGT-functional V segments, including TRBV6-2 and TRBV6-3, those segments were excluded. The study gave a list of under 200 TCR beta chains associated with cytomegalovirus. A later analysis reported that several top co-occurrence clusters appeared linked to parvovirus B19, influenza, CMV and Epstein-Barr virus. Most TCR sequences were observed very rarely across donors, whereas some public TCRs were present in many individuals. In this cohort, only TCR beta chains were sequenced, and detectable features were limited by the absence of alpha or paired-chain data.

This clone was recorded once. The antigen it recognizes is unknown. No clone much larger than this one lies a single base away; base qualities are absent. The library came from the immunoSEQ multiplex PCR assay. For the multiplex PCR, a mixture combining 60 forward primers for TCR Vbeta segments and 13 reverse primers for TCR Jbeta segments was used. The CDR3 region of rearranged TCR beta genes was amplified from genomic DNA with a multiplex PCR assay. The amplified TCR beta libraries were sequenced on the Illumina HiSeq System as 87-base-pair reads. The original methods were these. A later analysis counted approximately 84 million unique TCR beta chains across the 670 or so repertoires, and some 11 million of these chains were shared by at least two donors. Raw reads were error-corrected and collapsed into unique sequences with a nearest-neighbor algorithm that merged closely related sequences to remove PCR and sequencing errors. V, D and J gene segments were assigned by aligning CDR3 sequences to IMGT reference sequences. For a sequence to be retained, a match of at least six nucleotides was required to both a V gene segment and a J gene segment. A rearrangement counted as productive if the CDR3 had no stop codons and remained in frame with V and J, and every other rearrangement counted as non-productive. Following IMGT convention, CDR3 was defined as the stretch from the second conserved V-encoded cysteine to the conserved J-encoded phenylalanine. The earlier analysis of fewer than 700 of the donors excluded sequences that lacked an unambiguous match to a single V gene segment. An earlier analysis of 587 of the donors called V segments functional above 56.7% productive rearrangements and segregating when the between-donor standard deviation exceeded 5%. A statistical classification framework was developed to diagnose cytomegalovirus status using the catalog of TCR beta chain sequences. V and J gene assignment, in a later analysis, came from comparing TCR nucleotide sequences with IMGT/GENE-DB human TR gene sequences. Using the TCRdist pipeline, a later analysis assigned CDR3 sequences along with most-parsimonious VDJ recombination scenarios. In a later analysis, each TCR beta chain was defined by its CDR3 amino acid sequence together with its V-gene family, and reads lacking a unique V-gene family were excluded. As a way to deal with suspected cross-contamination and a sequencing artifact, a later analysis dropped 592 nucleotide sequences that were highly shared and had low generation probability. In a later analysis, a clonal expansion index for each public chain was calculated from normalized within-repertoire ranks of inferred template counts. In a later analysis, generation probabilities were computed with a VDJ recombination model fitted to out-of-frame rearrangements, and the resulting probabilities were checked against IGoR. In a later analysis, hypergeometric tests were used to score TCR-TCR, TCR-HLA and TCR-CMV co-occurrence, with a repertoire-size bias correction applied to TCR pairs. False discovery rates were estimated in a later analysis by permuting HLA or CMV assignments 20 times. In a later analysis, co-occurring TCRs were grouped using DBSCAN, with TCRdist sequence similarity added in when clustering inside HLA-allele-positive subsets. For co-occurrence clustering, repertoires with fewer than 30,000 or more than 120,000 public chains were excluded, along with five repertoires with anomalous nucleotide sharing. The immuneACCESS repertoire file appears here via TCRdb, limited to in-frame rearrangements. These files lack a portion of the clones; in checked studies, under half of the deficit traces to unresolved V genes, and the cause of the others is not known. That table supplies the V and J calls and clone size; D and trimming were determined from the DNA. The sample includes roughly 100,000 clones, with more than 60% observed a single time. Of the sample, about 6.1% falls within the top ten clones.

In total, roughly 670 healthy bone marrow donors made up the cohort. All cohort members were sampled while nominally healthy, although unrecorded immune exposures were likely present. The donor was CMV seropositive and was included in the group of around 300 seropositive cohort members. Each donor provided a peripheral blood sample, and peripheral blood mononuclear cells were used for TCR beta sequencing. Genomic DNA extraction from the blood cell samples was performed with the Qiagen DNeasy Blood Extraction Kit. V has 6 bases trimmed and J has 0 bases trimmed; junction bases matching no gene number 4. As encoded in the germline V gene (reference sequence), CDR1 is LNHDA while CDR2 is SQIVND. From the cysteine up to the phenylalanine, the CDR3 has a length of 16 residues. The kept DNA is CDR3 alone, 48 bases in frame from the first base.

The chain uses TRBV19 and TRBJ1-5, with TRBD1 identical over 11 junction bases. The TCR was taken from a woman between 50 and 59 years old in good health and CMV-seropositive. The sequenced sample consisted of PBMCs. The CDR3 is CASSRTGGYSNQPQHF. The DNA sequence is TGTGCCAGTAGCAGGACAGGGGGCTATAGCAATCAGCCCCAGCATTTT.